This TCR beta chain was sequenced for a study of blood T cell repertoires in COVID-19. For the study at large: Acute and convalescent COVID-19 specimens originated in the United States, Italy and Spain. Sources were T cells, B-cell-depleted T cells, or PBMCs; the material itself was cDNA or gDNA.

Authors' methods: For nucleated cells, counts were estimated from reference gene primer amplification. Clones were sequenced by immunoSEQ multiplex PCR, and TCRdb holds only the in-frame ones, with some missing. V, J and clone size are those of that table, while D and trimming were read from the DNA. The repertoire consists of around 150,000 clones, with 85% occurring once and the leading ten covering about 3%. This clone was counted only a few times. Trimming took 8 bases from V and 7 from J; bases not matched to a gene: 7. CDR3 length equals 12 residues. The germline V gene encodes CDR1 MDHEN and CDR2 SYDVKM.

The chain uses TRBV28 and TRBJ1-1; 7 nucleotides align to TRBD1. This TCR derives from a human donor with acute or convalescent COVID-19. The donor label of this sample is uncertain. Sequenced sample: peripheral blood. The CDR3 spells CASYEGAGEAFF. As DNA, the CDR3 is TGTGCCAGCTACGAGGGGGCGGGTGAAGCTTTCTTT. The full variable domain, with the rest looked up from reference TRBV28 and TRBJ1-1, is DVKVTQSSRYLVKRTGEKVFLECVQDMDHENMFWYRQDPGLGLRLIYFSYDVKMKEKGDIPEGYSVSREKKERFSLILESASTNQTSMYLCASYEGAGEAFFGQGTRLTVV.